The clone carrying this TCR beta chain has ten or more counts. The data are from a study of glioma-infiltrating T cells. TCR alpha and beta CDR3 regions were amplified from RNA using iRepertoire nested multiplex PCR. TCRdb itself ran the multiplex PCR reads through MiXCR, one entry per CDR3 protein. The sample holds 100,000 to 150,000 distinct CDR3 sequences, 20% to 25% seen once. Trimming cost V 5 bases and J 5 bases, with 12 bases left between them. The CDR3 runs 14 residues. From germline, CDR1 is MDHEN and CDR2 SYDVKM. Material for sequencing was glioma tissue, nonneoplastic brain tissue, or PBMCs (not recorded which). This chain joins TRBV28 and TRBJ2-2; no definite D call. The source of this sequence is a human donor with low-grade glioma or glioblastoma, undergoing nonglioma brain surgery, or in good health (not recorded which). DNA of the CDR3: TGTGCCAGCAGTCCGCATACCCCTACCGGGGAGCTGTTTTTT. Translated, it gives CASSPHTPTGELFF. The full variable domain, with the rest looked up from reference TRBV28 and TRBJ2-2, is DVKVTQSSRYLVKRTGEKVFLECVQDMDHENMFWYRQDPGLGLRLIYFSYDVKMKEKGDIPEGYSVSREKKERFSLILESASTNQTSMYLCASSPHTPTGELFFGEGSRLTVL.